This entry lists 12 T cell receptor beta chains sequenced from one sample in a study of spatial heterogeneity in lung cancer. TCRdb independently ran MiXCR on the 5' RACE reads; one entry per CDR3 protein. The sample has around 27,000 distinct CDR3 sequences, around 6% seen once. Stated time point: blood at routine non-recurrence follow-up after resection. Sequencing covered unsorted whole RNA taken from tumor, nontumor lung or frozen PBMC. Sequences were derived from PBMCs, sampled at follow-up. Receptor source: a male donor with early-stage non-small cell lung cancer.

This clonotype was picked up many times. The J gene is TRBJ2-3, the V gene TRBV7-9, with D perhaps TRBD1 or TRBD2 (5 bases each). The germline V gene encodes CDR1 SEHNR and CDR2 FQNEAQ (reference sequence). Trimming stripped 5 bases from V and 1 base from J, with 10 bases between. The length of the CDR3 is 14 residues. CDR3 sequence (DNA): TGTGCCAGCAGCACACTAGGGGGCACAGATACGCAGTATTTT. This codes for CASSTLGGTDTQYF.

This clonotype has just a few counts. V is TRBV7-8 and J is TRBJ2-6; D unresolved. This CDR3 region has 12 residues. V lost 0 bases and J 7 bases, leaving 1 base between the germline ends. Germline-derived CDR1 and CDR2 are SGHVS and FQNEAQ. Here the CDR3 DNA reads TGTGCCAGCAGCTTAGCAGCCAACGTCCTGACTTTC. Amino acids: CASSLAANVLTF.

This clonotype was seen ten or more times. The CDR3 DNA reads TGTGCCAGCAGCTTAGCAGGTGGGGCAACAGGAACAGAGAGAGAGACCCAGTACTTC. Translating it yields CASSLAGGATGTERETQYF. The chain recombines TRBV7-2 with TRBJ2-5; D possibly corresponds to TRBD1 (5 bases). The germline CDR1 and CDR2 sequences are SGHTA and FQGNSA. The ends were cut back, 0 bases at V and 4 bases at J, with 24 bases in the middle. CDR3 length: 19 residues.

Ten or more counts support this clonotype. CDR3 sequence reads: CSARPSGGPIETQYF. The CDR3 DNA follows: TGCAGTGCTAGACCTAGCGGGGGGCCTATAGAGACCCAGTACTTC. V usage is TRBV20-1 and J usage is TRBJ2-5, with 11 positions matching TRBD2. Germline assignment: CDR1 DFQATT and CDR2 SNEGSKA (reference sequence). V was clipped by 2 bases and J by 4 bases; unmatched bases: 6. CDR3 length: 15 residues.

This chain connects TRBV12-3 or TRBV12-4 to TRBJ2-1; D uncertain. The V and J ends lost 6 bases and 4 bases respectively, with 4 bases between them. The CDR3 extends over 11 amino acids. The CDR3 DNA reads as TGTGCCAGCAGCGCATACAATGAGCAGTTCTTC. This codes for CASSAYNEQFF.

V and J are TRBV3-1 and TRBJ1-5, with D possibly being TRBD1 (5 bases). The germline gives CDR1 LGHDT, CDR2 YNNKEL (reference sequence). The CDR3 runs to 14 residues. Trimming pared 5 bases from V and 1 base from J, leaving 9 bases between. Here the CDR3 reads CASSMRGSNQPQHF. CDR3 DNA sequence: TGTGCCAGCAGCATGCGGGGGAGCAATCAGCCCCAGCATTTT.

This clonotype appeared many times. The rearrangement joins TRBV6-5 to TRBJ2-1, with D possibly being TRBD1 (6 bases). Trimming removed 0 bases at V and 6 bases at J, with 12 bases between. The CDR3 extends over 15 amino acids. Per germline, CDR1 MNHEY and CDR2 SVGAGI. In DNA form, the CDR3 reads TGTGCCAGCAGTTACTCGGGGGCTAGAGTCAATGAGCAGTTCTTC. This gives the protein CASSYSGARVNEQFF.

This clonotype was recorded many times. One junction end disagrees with the germline gene, perhaps due to a read error. CDR3 sequence reads: CASSGRDTDTQYF. In nucleotides, the CDR3 is TGTGCCAGCAGTGGGAGAGACACAGATACGCAGTATTTT. The chain is built from TRBV24-1 and TRBJ2-3; maybe TRBD2 (5 bases). Germline lookup yields CDR1 KGHDR and CDR2 SFDVKD. CDR3 length: 13 residues.

There are many counts of this clonotype. V is TRBV2 and J is TRBJ2-1; no definite D call. There are 13 residues in the CDR3. Trimming removed 6 bases from V and 3 bases from J, with 9 bases in between. Germline V gene data show CDR1 as SNHLY and CDR2 as FYNNEI. CDR3 DNA: TGTGCCAGCAGGGAGCGACTCTACAATGAGCAGTTCTTC. It encodes CASRERLYNEQFF.

The chain employs TRBV20-1 and TRBJ2-7; TRBD1 might be the D (6 bases). CDR3 length equals 13 residues. The V end was cut by 4 bases, the J end by 3 bases, with 13 bases between. CDR1 is DFQATT and CDR2 is SNEGSKA in the germline V gene (reference sequence). The DNA of the CDR3 is TGCAGTGCTATTGGTGTAGGGGGCTACGAGCAGTACGTC. It is translated as CSAIGVGGYEQYV.

The V call is TRBV24-1, the J call TRBJ1-2; D gene ambiguous. V was trimmed by 2 bases and J by 4 bases, leaving 4 bases between them. This CDR3 is built from 12 residues. Germline CDR1 reads KGHDR; CDR2 reads SFDVKD. This chain's CDR3 is CATSDSVYGYTF. DNA of the CDR3: TGTGCCACCAGTGATTCAGTCTATGGCTACACCTTC.

This chain uses TRBV5-1 with TRBJ2-1; maybe TRBD1 (6 bases). CDR1 and CDR2 from the germline V gene are SGHRS and YFSETQ. This CDR3 is built from 15 residues. V lost 4 bases and J 4 bases, leaving 15 bases between the germline ends. CDR3 residues: CASSTGTLVYNEQFF. Written as DNA, the CDR3 is TGCGCCAGCAGCACCGGGACATTGGTTTACAATGAGCAGTTCTTC.